The clone carrying this T cell receptor beta chain was observed at least ten times. What it binds is unknown. CDR3 length equals 13 residues. Deletions cut 3 bases from V and 1 base from J, with 9 bases between. The germline CDR1 and CDR2 sequences are DFQATT and SNEGSKA (reference sequence). Absence of ophthalmopathy within 18 months of follow-up defined stable hyperthyroidism. Diagnoses were established from clinical symptoms, serum thyroxine, TRAb, thyroid ultrasound and orbital computed tomography. The data derive from a study of Graves' ophthalmopathy and Graves' hyperthyroidism. CDR3 regions of TCR beta were amplified from RNA transcripts. Second-round multiplex PCR followed a first-round RT-PCR using HTBI primers. Via MiXCR, TCRdb re-called the multiplex PCR reads, giving one row per CDR3 protein. The repertoire holds 400,000 or so distinct CDR3 sequences, with 15% as singletons. Study outcomes and limitations: Among thyroid clonotypes expanded above 0.001 frequency, most also appeared in blood. Ophthalmopathy was separated from stable hyperthyroidism by a 13-signature model with over 85% sensitivity and approximately 81% specificity.

The chain couples TRBV20-1 to TRBJ2-5, with D unresolved. The sequencing sample was made of peripheral blood. This clonotype was obtained from a woman younger than 30 with stable Graves' hyperthyroidism. CDR3 DNA sequence: TGCAGTGCTAGGCGGAACCTCCAAGAGACCCAGTACTTC. It is translated as CSARRNLQETQYF.